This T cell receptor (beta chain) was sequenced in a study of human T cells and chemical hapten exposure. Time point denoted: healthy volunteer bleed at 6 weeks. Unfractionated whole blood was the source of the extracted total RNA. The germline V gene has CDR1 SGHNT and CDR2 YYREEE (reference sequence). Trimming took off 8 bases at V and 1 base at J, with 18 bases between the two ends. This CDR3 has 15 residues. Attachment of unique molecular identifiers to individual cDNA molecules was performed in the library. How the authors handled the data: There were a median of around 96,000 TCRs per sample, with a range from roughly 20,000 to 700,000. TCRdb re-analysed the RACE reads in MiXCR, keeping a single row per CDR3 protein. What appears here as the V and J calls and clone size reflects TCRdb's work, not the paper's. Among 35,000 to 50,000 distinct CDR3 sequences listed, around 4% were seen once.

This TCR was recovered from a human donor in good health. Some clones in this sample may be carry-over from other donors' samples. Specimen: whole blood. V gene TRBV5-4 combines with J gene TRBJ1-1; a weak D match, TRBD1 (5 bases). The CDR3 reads CASPSRGPKNTEAFF. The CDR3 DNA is TGTGCCAGTCCCTCGAGGGGTCCTAAGAACACTGAAGCTTTCTTT.